A selection of T cell receptor beta chains follows, all from one sample in a study of control samples from healthy donors and cancer patients. Sequencing used immunoSEQ multiplex PCR; TCRdb keeps in-frame clones, though not all of them. The table lists roughly 400,000 clones, approximately 92% of them singletons, with around 6.4% in the top ten. What was sequenced was PBMCs. The origin of the receptors is a man aged 40-49 years with head and neck cancer. Each CDR3 is given with its conserved first and last residue. Fields, in order: J gene, V gene, D gene, clone size, CDR3 DNA, CDR3 protein. A D gene is named only where the DNA matches it firmly. Clone size is shown for a subset of rows, as once, few, many or a class of expanded clone.

TRBJ1-1 | TRBV6-1 | NA | NA | TGTGCCAGCAGTGAACCCGGGGGAACTGAAGCTTTCTTT | CASSEPGGTEAFF
TRBJ2-5 | TRBV2 | TRBD2 | NA | TGTGCCAGGCCGGGACTAGCGGGGCAAGAGACCCAGTACTTC | CARPGLAGQETQYF
TRBJ1-4 | TRBV4-3 | TRBD1 | NA | TGCGCCAGCAGCCAAGACAGGGGGCGTGCAACTAATGAAAAACTGTTTTTT | CASSQDRGRATNEKLFF
TRBJ1-1 | TRBV2 | NA | NA | TGTGCCAGCAAAGGCTCGGGCACTGAAGCTTTCTTT | CASKGSGTEAFF
TRBJ2-7 | TRBV27 | NA | NA | TGTGCCAGCAGGAGGAAATCGACGGATACCTACGAGCAGTACTTC | CASRRKSTDTYEQYF
TRBJ2-5 | TRBV29-1 | NA | few | TGCAGCGTTGAAGTGGGCACCTTCCAAGAGACCCAGTACTTC | CSVEVGTFQETQYF
TRBJ1-1 | TRBV6-5 | TRBD1 | NA | TGTGCCAGCACCCCCCACACAGGGGACACTGAAGCTTTCTTT | CASTPHTGDTEAFF
TRBJ1-5 | TRBV5-1 | NA | NA | TGCGCCAGCAGCTCAGGGGTTACGGGTCAGCCCCAGCATTTT | CASSSGVTGQPQHF
TRBJ1-3 | TRBV9 | NA | NA | TGTGCCAGCAGCGTATATGGAAACACCATATATTTT | CASSVYGNTIYF
TRBJ2-1 | TRBV30 | NA | NA | TGTGCCTGGAGTGCCGGAGGCTCCTACAATGAGCAGTTCTTC | CAWSAGGSYNEQFF
TRBJ2-1 | TRBV7-3 | NA | once | TGTGCCAGCAGCTTATCGGGGGTAAATGAGCAGTTCTTC | CASSLSGVNEQFF
TRBJ2-3 | TRBV28 | NA | NA | TGTGCCAGCAGGGGGGGAATCAGCACAGATACGCAGTATTTT | CASRGGISTDTQYF
TRBJ2-7 | TRBV19 | NA | NA | TGTGCCAGTAGTGAGTCTGAGGAGCAGTACTTC | CASSESEEQYF
TRBJ1-1 | TRBV5-1 | NA | NA | TGCGCCAGCAGCCAACAGCCAGGAGAAGCTTTCTTT | CASSQQPGEAFF
TRBJ1-3 | TRBV10-1 | TRBD1 | NA | TGCGCCAGCAGCTCGGACAGGCTTAGCTCTGGAAACACCATATATTTT | CASSSDRLSSGNTIYF
TRBJ2-1 | TRBV18 | NA | NA | TGTGCCAGCTCACCTCTGAGCTCCTACAATGAGCAGTTCTTC | CASSPLSSYNEQFF
TRBJ1-2 | TRBV3-1/TRBV3-2 | NA | NA | TGTGCCAGCAGCCCTGAGAGGGGGGGCGGGTTCCATGGCTACACCTTC | CASSPERGGGFHGYTF
TRBJ1-1 | TRBV7-9 | TRBD1 | NA | TGTGCCAGCAGCCCGGGGAGGGGGACAGGGCTCTTT | CASSPGRGTGLF
TRBJ1-4 | TRBV6-2/TRBV6-3 | NA | NA | TGTGCCAGCAGTTACCATGCGACAGGTTCTGAAAAACTGTTTTTT | CASSYHATGSEKLFF
TRBJ1-3 | TRBV12-3/TRBV12-4 | NA | few | TGTGCCAGCACCCAGGAAAACACCATATATTTT | CASTQENTIYF
TRBJ1-5 | TRBV2 | NA | NA | TGTGCCAGCAGTTCAAGAGGGGGTAGCAATCAGCCCCAGCATTTT | CASSSRGGSNQPQHF
TRBJ1-2 | TRBV2 | TRBD1 | NA | TGTGCCAGCAGTGAAGCTGGGACAGCCATCTATGGCTACACCTTC | CASSEAGTAIYGYTF